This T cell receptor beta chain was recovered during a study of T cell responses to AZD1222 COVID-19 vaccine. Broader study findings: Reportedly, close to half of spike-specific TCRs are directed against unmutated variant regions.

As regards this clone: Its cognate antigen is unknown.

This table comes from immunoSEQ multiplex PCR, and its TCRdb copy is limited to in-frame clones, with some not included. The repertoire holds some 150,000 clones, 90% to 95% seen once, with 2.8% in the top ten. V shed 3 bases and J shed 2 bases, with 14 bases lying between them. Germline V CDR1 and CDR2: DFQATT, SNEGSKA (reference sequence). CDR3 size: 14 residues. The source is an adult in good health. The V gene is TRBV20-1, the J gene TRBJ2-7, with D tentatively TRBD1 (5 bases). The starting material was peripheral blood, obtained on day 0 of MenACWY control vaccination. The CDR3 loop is CSASMAGPPYEQYF. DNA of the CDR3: TGCAGTGCTAGTATGGCAGGGCCCCCCTACGAGCAGTACTTC.